The 18 T cell receptor beta chains given below trace back to one sample, sequenced in a study of T cell clonality in common variable immunodeficiency. The method was immunoSEQ multiplex PCR; TCRdb's version includes in-frame clones alone and lacks a portion of them. Recorded here are some 54,000 clones, none singletons. The sequenced sample was peripheral blood mononuclear cells. The origin of the receptors is a person between 18 and 75 years old in good health.

This clone occurred many times. The read finishes 3 residues shy of the CDR3 end, and the germline J gene is used to complete it. The chain links TRBV6-1 to TRBJ1-1, with TRBD1 as a possible D gene (5 bases). V dropped 2 bases and J dropped 0 bases, with 10 bases sitting between them. Germline CDR1 MNHNS, CDR2 SASEGT. The CDR3 runs to 15 residues. The DNA read from the CDR3 is TGTGCCAGCAGTGAAAGAAGGGGCATGAACACTGAA. This codes for CASSERRGMNTE. The complete CDR3 protein is CASSERRGMNTEAFF.

This clone was detected many times. The DNA ends 3 residues before the CDR3 does, and the rest of the CDR3 is filled in from the germline J gene. V and J are TRBV29-1 and TRBJ2-1; 10 nucleotides align to TRBD1. The J segment lost 4 bases and the V segment lost 8 bases, leaving 8 bases of the junction unmatched. This CDR3 has 14 residues. CDR1 and CDR2 from the germline V gene are SQVTM and ANQGSEA. The CDR3 is CSHRTGGLYNEQFF. The sequenced part of the CDR3 DNA is TGCAGCCACCGGACAGGGGGTTTATACAATGAG.

This clone was counted at least ten times. The read ends 3 residues before the CDR3 terminus; that terminus is restored from the germline J gene. V gene TRBV7-9 combines with J gene TRBJ1-2; D might be TRBD1 (5 bases). V lost 2 bases to trimming and J lost 2 bases, with 9 bases between them. Germline-derived CDR1 and CDR2 are SEHNR and FQNEAQ (reference sequence). This CDR3 region has 14 residues. The DNA read from the CDR3 is TGTGCCAGCAGCTTACAGAGACAGAACTATGGC. Protein sequence: CASSLQRQNYG. The full CDR3 protein is CASSLQRQNYGYTF.

The CDR3 is CASSELAGVSEQYF. The part of the CDR3 DNA that was read is TGTGCCAGCAGTGAACTAGCGGGAGTCAGCGAG. The chain combines TRBV6-1 with TRBJ2-7; 10 nucleotides match TRBD2. The CDR3 end is not reached by the read, which stops 3 residues before it; the germline J gene fills it in. V trimming: 2 bases; J trimming: 6 bases; junction bases outside the gene matches: 4. CDR3 length equals 14 residues. Per germline, CDR1 MNHNS and CDR2 SASEGT.

In the case of this clone: The CDR3 extends 3 residues past the end of the read, so its final part is completed from the germline J gene. This chain links TRBV11-3 with TRBJ2-2; D is ambiguous. The CDR3 totals 13 residues. CDR1 SGHNT and CDR2 YENEEA come from the germline V gene. Trimming pared 5 bases from V and 1 base from J, leaving 5 bases between. The CDR3 sequence: CASSPQNTGELFF. The part of the CDR3 DNA that was read is TGTGCCAGCAGCCCCCAGAACACCGGGGAG. Drawing the rest from reference TRBV11-3 and TRBJ2-2, the complete variable domain is EAGVVQSPRYKIIEKKQPVAFWCNPISGHNTLYWYLQNLGQGPELLIRYENEEAVDDSQLPKDRFSAERLKGVDSTLKIQPAELGDSAVYLCASSPQNTGELFFGEGSRLTVL.

This clone was recorded many times. The sequenced fragment ends 3 residues before the CDR3 boundary, so the rest is inferred from the germline J gene. The rearrangement links TRBV20-1 to TRBJ2-3, with D possibly TRBD2 on 7 matching bases. From germline, CDR1 is DFQATT and CDR2 SNEGSKA (reference sequence). The V end lost 3 bases, the J end lost 4 bases, and 23 bases lay between the germline ends. This CDR3 region has 17 residues. This CDR3 reads CSARRGGGGFFPDTQYF. Partial CDR3 DNA: TGCAGTGCTAGGAGAGGAGGGGGGGGTTTTTTTCCAGATACG.

This clone occurred many times. Read sequence stops 3 residues before the CDR3 end, and the germline J gene provides the missing end. The chain recombines TRBV5-5 with TRBJ2-5; D perhaps matches TRBD1 (5 bases). The CDR3 sequence is 14 residues long. V was trimmed by 1 base and J by 1 base, leaving 8 bases between them. Germline V gives CDR1 SGHKS, CDR2 YYEKEE (reference sequence). The CDR3: CASSLLQGQETQYF. CDR3 DNA, as far as it was read: TGTGCCAGCAGCTTGCTCCAGGGCCAAGAGACC. The full variable domain, completed using reference TRBV5-5 and TRBJ2-5, is DAGVTQSPTHLIKTRGQQVTLRCSPISGHKSVSWYQQVLGQGPQFIFQYYEKEERGRGNFPDRFSARQFPNYSSELNVNALLLGDSALYLCASSLLQGQETQYFGPGTRLLVL.

This clone occurred many times. The read finishes 3 residues shy of the CDR3 end, and the germline J gene is used to complete it. This chain links TRBV6-1 with TRBJ2-7, with 7 bases fitting TRBD2. Unmatched junction bases numbered 8, after V lost 2 bases and J lost 1 base. Germline assignment: CDR1 MNHNS and CDR2 SASEGT. The CDR3 has 16 residues. CDR3 DNA, as far as it was read: TGTGCCAGCAGTGAATGGGGGGGAGCCCGTTCCTACGAG. As protein: CASSEWGGARSYE. In full, the CDR3 reads CASSEWGGARSYEQYF.

This clone came up many times. The CDR3 is CSASLRGVGTDTQYF. CDR3 DNA, as far as it was read: TGCAGTGCCAGCCTCCGAGGGGTCGGCACAGATACG. The rearrangement uses TRBV20-1 and TRBJ2-3; D possibly uses TRBD1 or TRBD2 (5 bases each). The observed sequence ends 3 residues before the CDR3 terminus, with the missing tail filled in from the germline J gene. Trimming removed 6 bases at V and 1 base at J, with 17 bases between. The CDR3 consists of 15 residues. Germline V gene lookup returns CDR1 DFQATT and CDR2 SNEGSKA (reference sequence).

This clone was counted a few times. The read terminates 3 residues before the CDR3 end, so the remaining end is supplied by the germline J gene. The chain has TRBV25-1 and TRBJ2-4, with a weak D call TRBD1 (6 bases). This CDR3 is built from 14 residues. From germline, CDR1 is MGHDK and CDR2 SYGVNS. CDR3 DNA (partial): TGTGCCAGCAGGCCCCTGGACAGTGCCTCTCCT. Translated: CASRPLDSASP. Given in full, the CDR3 is CASRPLDSASPQYF.

This clone was detected many times. The read halts 3 residues ahead of the CDR3 end, with the missing end drawn from the germline J gene. The chain recombines TRBV10-3 with TRBJ1-1; D is ambiguous. CDR3 size: 13 residues. V dropped 7 bases and J dropped 1 base, with 10 bases sitting between them. In germline, CDR1 is ENHRY, CDR2 SYGVKD. The sequenced part of the CDR3 DNA is TGTGCCATCACATTCCAAAAGAACACTGAA. Translation: CAITFQKNTE. Given in full, the CDR3 is CAITFQKNTEAFF.

This clone was recorded at least ten times. From the germline J gene comes the end of the CDR3, since the read stops 3 residues before it. The chain uses TRBV5-4 and TRBJ1-2, with D maybe TRBD1 (5 bases). This CDR3 has 13 amino acids. CDR1 SGHNT and CDR2 YYREEE come from the germline V gene (reference sequence). CDR3 residues: CASRSGSGSGYTF. CDR3 bases read: TGTGCCAGCAGAAGCGGGTCAGGGAGCGGC.

This clone was detected ten times or more. Read data end 3 residues before the CDR3 end; the end is taken from the germline J gene. The chain recombines TRBV6-1 with TRBJ2-3; D remains ambiguous. Germline CDR1 is MNHNS and CDR2 is SASEGT. The V gene lost 4 bases and the J gene lost 2 bases, with 7 bases spanning the gap. The CDR3 totals 13 residues. The CDR3 region is CASSATFTDTQYF. Partial CDR3 DNA: TGTGCCAGCAGTGCGACTTTCACAGATACG.

The CDR3 sequence: CASSIQEAVGYTF. The sequenced part of the CDR3 DNA is TGCGCCAGCAGCATACAGGAGGCTGTGGGC. The rearrangement uses TRBV5-1 and TRBJ1-2, with D perhaps TRBD1 (5 bases). The read falls 3 residues short of the CDR3 end, and the missing part is taken from the germline J gene. Germline V CDR1 and CDR2: SGHRS, YFSETQ. The CDR3 spans 13 residues.

On this clone: Read data end 3 residues before the CDR3 end; the end is taken from the germline J gene. V usage is TRBV11-2 and J usage is TRBJ1-1, with 7 bases lining up with TRBD1. CDR3 length: 12 residues. Germline CDR1 and CDR2: SGHAT and FQNNGV. CDR3: CASSLSTGDAFF. Incomplete CDR3 DNA: TGTGCCAGCAGCTTAAGTACAGGGGAC.

This clone was counted only a few times. The read finishes 3 residues shy of the CDR3 end, and the germline J gene is used to complete it. V usage is TRBV7-9 and J usage is TRBJ2-2; weak D call: TRBD2 (6 bases). Germline assignment: CDR1 SEHNR and CDR2 FQNEAQ (reference sequence). The CDR3 sequence is 10 residues long. The part of the CDR3 DNA that was read is TGTGCCAGCGGGACTTCCCAG. Translated, it gives CASGTSQ. The CDR3 as a whole reads CASGTSQLFF. Filled out from reference TRBV7-9 and TRBJ2-2, the complete variable domain reads DTGVSQNPRHKITKRGQNVTFRCDPISEHNRLYWYRQTLGQGPEFLTYFQNEAQLEKSRLLSDRFSAERPKGSFSTLEIQRTEQGDSAMYLCASGTSQLFFGEGSRLTVL.

This clone was found many times. The read is 3 residues too short to cover the CDR3 end, so that end is filled in from the germline J gene. The genes are TRBV19 and TRBJ2-7, with TRBD1 matching 8 bases. CDR3 length: 14 amino acids. Germline CDR1 and CDR2: LNHDA and SQIVND (reference sequence). With V trimmed by 6 bases and J by 3 bases, 7 bases remained unmatched. The CDR3 spells CASRGRTGNYEQYF. Incomplete CDR3 DNA: TGTGCCAGTAGGGGCCGGACAGGGAACTACGAG.

This clone has a count of ten or more. The CDR3 end is not reached by the read, which stops 3 residues before it; the germline J gene fills it in. The J gene is TRBJ1-5, the V gene TRBV18; 10 bases are shared with TRBD1. Per germline, CDR1 KGHSH and CDR2 LQKENI. V trimming: 0 bases; J trimming: 6 bases; junction bases outside the gene matches: 2. The CDR3 has 15 amino acids. CDR3 in amino acids: CASSPPGQGTQPQHF. The CDR3 DNA, read in part, is TGTGCCAGCTCACCACCGGGACAGGGGACTCAGCCC. Complete variable domain (other parts from reference TRBV18 and TRBJ1-5): NAGVMQNPRHLVRRRGQEARLRCSPMKGHSHVYWYRQLPEEGLKFMVYLQKENIIDESGMPKERFSAEFPKEGPSILRIQQVVRGDSAAYFCASSPPGQGTQPQHFGDGTRLSIL.